This entry features one TCR beta chain sequence. A few counts support this clonotype. Its antigen has not been determined. No much larger clonotype is one base removed from it; base qualities were not supplied. This entry comes from a study of T cells in Graves' hyperthyroidism and ophthalmopathy (dated by TCRdb to the late 2010s). As for the study more broadly: Peripheral blood samples were taken at the time of initial diagnosis, prior to any treatment. The 100 or so discovery patients were randomly divided into training and test sets at a 7:3 ratio. In addition, the study compared T-cell repertoires in thyroid tissue and in blood from a handful of Graves' hyperthyroidism patients. Prospective prediction of ophthalmopathy was tested in an independent validation cohort consisting of 18 hyperthyroidism patients and approximately 16 patients who later progressed to ophthalmopathy. After blood sampling, hyperthyroidism patients were treated with methimazole at a starting dose of 30 mg daily, and ophthalmopathy patients were treated with high-dose intravenous methylprednisolone. TCR Vbeta CDR3 sequencing of around 130 peripheral blood samples (under 45 ophthalmopathy, about 80 hyperthyroidism and approximately 17 progressor patients) is reported in the paper. TCR V-J signatures able to tell the groups apart were searched for in a discovery cohort of 90 to 100 patients, of whom fewer than 45 had Graves' ophthalmopathy and around 58 had stable Graves' hyperthyroidism.

Ophthalmopathy patients had moderately to severely active disease, with a Clinical Activity Score of 3 or more, a NOSPECS grade of 4 or more, and a disease duration of less than 3 months. Patients with uncontrolled infections, other autoimmune diseases, pregnancy or lactation were excluded. Clinical symptoms, serum thyroxine and TRAb, thyroid ultrasound, and orbital computed tomography formed the basis for the diagnoses. Ficoll-Paque density gradient centrifugation was used to isolate PBMCs from 10 ml of fresh peripheral blood. Total RNA was extracted using Trizol reagent, and RNA quality was assessed on an Agilent 2100 Bioanalyzer. Study-wide conclusions, independent of this receptor: Blood samples also contained most of the expanded thyroid clonotypes (frequency above 0.001), which suggests that blood repertoires may reflect thyroid immune responses. In cross-validation, a model built on a 13 V-J signature told ophthalmopathy apart from stable hyperthyroidism with roughly 87% sensitivity and roughly 81% specificity, and in testing the same model reached 80%/75%. In validation, progression to ophthalmopathy was predicted by the model with nearly 71% sensitivity and 72% to 80% specificity, a median of about 6.4 months before onset. No statistical method was used to set the sample size in advance, and investigators knew the group allocation.

The TCR beta CDR3 regions were amplified from RNA transcripts. The first round of RT-PCR for the TCR CDR3 was performed with the HTBI primer set and the Qiagen OneStep RT-PCR kit. The libraries were constructed in a second round of multiplex PCR and then size-selected and purified. Libraries were sequenced paired-end with 100 bp reads on an Illumina HiSeq2000. Concerning the study's data processing: Raw data were processed with SOAPnuke, discarding reads with adapters, uncalled bases, mean Phred below 15, or no exact constant-primer or identifier match. High-quality paired reads were merged with COPE v1.2.5, and unique nucleotide sequences were defined as clonotypes. MiTCR v1.1 was used to align the clonotypes against IMGT TRBV, TRBD and TRBJ reference segments. The analysis was restricted to V-J combinations with a frequency above 0.0001, which together covered around 99% of the repertoires. The TCS score was defined as the ratio of F50 (clonal expansion) to E x V (chaos), calculated using BLOSUM62-based TCRdist between CDR3 peptides within each V-J. Welch's t-statistics and random forest reduced around 520 V-J features to roughly 13, which were used in a naive Bayes classifier (R e1071). TCRdb ran its own pipeline on the public reads, namely fastp trimming at Q25 and MiXCR clone calling, and kept in-frame beta chains. When rows share a CDR3 protein, they turn into one entry using the most common DNA and genes. In this record, the V and J calls reflect TCRdb's handling and not the investigators' own analysis. This sample is represented by some 490,000 distinct CDR3 sequences; about 16% of them were singletons. The ten largest make up around 28% of the sample.

Taken from cysteine to phenylalanine, the CDR3 has 14 residues. Of all the DNA, just the CDR3 is kept, 42 bases in frame from base 1. CDR1 and CDR2 (MNHEY, SVGAGI) derive from the germline V gene. V and J are trimmed by 6 bases and 9 bases, and the gene matches miss 6 bases of the junction. Sequencing was done on a sample of blood. The sequence joins TRBV6-5 to TRBJ2-5; 14 bases in the junction line up with TRBD2. The TCR comes from a woman aged 25 to 45 with Graves' ophthalmopathy. The DNA is TGTGCCAGCAGAGCCGGGACTAGCGGGAGCCCCCAGTACTTC. Its protein is CASRAGTSGSPQYF.